This TCR beta chain originates from a study of cytomegalovirus exposure and HLA in healthy donors. Study-level results: Previous analysis showed most TCR beta V segments were productive about 90% or about 30% of the time.

13 Jbeta primers and 60 Vbeta primers were used for the PCR. TCRdb keeps only in-frame clones here, not all; method: immunoSEQ multiplex PCR. Here the sample spans about 67,000 clones, roughly two thirds being singletons. Looked up from germline, CDR1 is MDHEN and CDR2 is SYDVKM. This CDR3 region has 16 residues. Germline trimming cut 5 bases from V and 4 bases from J; bases unmatched to any gene: 6. For this clone: Its antigen is currently unknown.

Sequencing was performed on PBMCs. The gene calls are TRBV28 and TRBJ2-1; 12 bases are a match to TRBD2. The receptor comes from a woman in her twenties or thirties in good health and CMV-seronegative. The DNA of the CDR3 is TGTGCCAGCAGTCTCCTAGCGGGGGGGACATACAATGAGCAGTTCTTC. This codes for CASSLLAGGTYNEQFF.